The 30 T cell receptor beta chains listed next were all sequenced from one sample in a study of blood T cells in healthy people across ages. With a J-beta primer mix and a sample-barcoded 5' primer, a second PCR ran roughly 6 to 11 cycles. TCRdb reprocessed the 5' RACE reads via MiXCR and lists one record per CDR3 protein. There are 1.5 million to 2 million distinct CDR3 sequences in the sample; 30% to 40% occur only once, and about 23% lies in the top ten. The sample was blood. These receptor sequences come from a human donor in good health.

This clonotype was seen at least ten times. The chain has TRBV29-1 and TRBJ2-7; tentative D call: TRBD1 (5 bases). This CDR3 comprises 13 residues. Deletions cut 4 bases from V and 1 base from J, with 11 bases between. Germline CDR1 and CDR2: SQVTM and ANQGSEA. The CDR3 DNA reads as TGCAGCGTTGCGGCAGGGCAATCCTACGAGCAGTACTTC. Encoded protein: CSVAAGQSYEQYF.

Only a few counts were recorded for this clonotype. The genes are TRBV10-3 and TRBJ1-2; TRBD1 might be the D (6 bases). The germline CDR1 and CDR2 sequences are ENHRY and SYGVKD. This CDR3 region has 16 residues. V was clipped by 6 bases and J by 0 bases, with 17 bases between them. CDR3 sequence: CAISPGVRGPNYGYTF. DNA of the CDR3: TGTGCCATCAGCCCAGGGGTAAGGGGCCCTAACTATGGCTACACCTTC.

This clonotype was picked up many times. This rearrangement joins TRBV5-1 to TRBJ2-1; 9 bases align to TRBD2. Germline CDR1 reads SGHRS; CDR2 reads YFSETQ. The CDR3 loop spans 17 amino acids. Unmatched junction bases numbered 11, after V lost 2 bases and J lost 5 bases. The CDR3 loop reads CASSFGGSGGSNNEQFF. The CDR3 nucleotides are TGCGCCAGCAGCTTCGGGGGTAGCGGGGGTTCAAACAATGAGCAGTTCTTC.

Only a few counts were recorded for this clonotype. The chain employs TRBV12-5 and TRBJ2-7; the match to TRBD1 covers 7 bases. Losses at the gene ends were 2 bases for V and 0 bases for J; bases not matched to a gene: 10. Germline CDR1 is LGHNT and CDR2 is FRNRAP. The CDR3 totals 17 residues. CDR3 bases: TGTGCTAGTGGTTTGCTATTATCCGGGACAGACTCCTACGAGCAGTACTTC. Its protein product is CASGLLLSGTDSYEQYF.

The chain's CDR3 is CASSLATSGGARGEQFF. In DNA form, the CDR3 reads TGTGCCAGCAGCTTAGCAACTAGCGGGGGGGCTCGCGGTGAGCAGTTCTTC. The rearrangement joins TRBV7-6 to TRBJ2-1; 13 bases align to TRBD2. From germline, CDR1 is SGHVS and CDR2 FNYEAQ. The CDR3 is 17 residues long. Trimming cost V 0 bases and J 9 bases; bases outside gene matches: 8.

This clonotype was observed a handful of times. CDR3 coding DNA: TGTGCCAGCAGCCAAGGCACCGACTTTAATGAAAAACTGTTTTTT. Protein product: CASSQGTDFNEKLFF. The chain has TRBV3-1 and TRBJ1-4; D call uncertain. The CDR3 contains 15 residues. Germline V lookup: CDR1 LGHDT, CDR2 YNNKEL (reference sequence). Trimming took off 1 base at V and 4 bases at J, with 10 bases between the two ends.

This clonotype was seen repeatedly, ten times or more. The chain recombines TRBV29-1 with TRBJ2-1; TRBD2 matches at 11 bases. With V trimmed by 6 bases and J by 5 bases, 6 bases remained unmatched. The CDR3 consists of 14 residues. Germline values: CDR1 SQVTM, CDR2 ANQGSEA. The CDR3 bases are TGCAGCGTCCAACGACTAGCGGGACACAATGAGCAGTTCTTC. Translating gives CSVQRLAGHNEQFF.

Of note for this clonotype: A much larger clone differs from this one at a single base, so this may be a read error. The chain combines TRBV2 with TRBJ2-3, with 7 bases lining up with TRBD1. The germline gives CDR1 SNHLY, CDR2 FYNNEI. The CDR3 has 15 amino acids. The CDR3: CACSPRDRNTDTQYF. In nucleotides, the CDR3 is TGTGCCTGCAGCCCACGGGACAGAAACACAGATACGCAGTATTTT.

The rearrangement links TRBV16 to TRBJ1-2, with 8 bases lining up with TRBD1. V lost 4 bases and J lost 6; bases outside the gene matches: 7. The germline CDR1 and CDR2 sequences are KGHSY and FQNENV. This CDR3 comprises 14 residues. CDR3 DNA: TGTGCCAGCAGCCTCCACGAGACAGGGGATGGCTACACCTTC. Residues: CASSLHETGDGYTF. Full variable domain (outside the CDR3, taken from reference TRBV16 and TRBJ1-2): GEEVAQTPKHLVRGEGQKAKLYCAPIKGHSYVFWYQQVLKNEFKFLISFQNENVFDETGMPKERFSAKCLPNSPCSLEIQATKLEDSAVYFCASSLHETGDGYTFGSGTRLTVV.

In DNA, the CDR3 is TGTGCCAGCAGTGAGTTGGGGGGGGGCACGAGTGAGCAGTTCTTC. Its protein is CASSELGGGTSEQFF. The V call is TRBV2, the J call TRBJ2-1; possible D gene TRBD2, 7 bases. V was cut by 3 bases and J by 9 bases, with 18 bases left in between. Germline values: CDR1 SNHLY, CDR2 FYNNEI. The CDR3 is 15 residues long.

The rearrangement links TRBV7-2 to TRBJ2-7; D is undetermined. V lost 4 bases to trimming and J lost 2 bases, with 12 bases between them. Germline CDR1 and CDR2: SGHTA and FQGNSA. The CDR3 is 14 amino acids. CDR3 region: CASSWAVSTYEQYF. The CDR3 nucleotides are TGTGCCAGCAGCTGGGCGGTCTCTACCTACGAGCAGTACTTC.

This clonotype appeared many times. The chain employs TRBV2 and TRBJ1-2; possible D gene TRBD1, 5 bases. Trimming shortened V by 6 bases and J by 7 bases, and 15 bases separated the two germline ends. The CDR3 has 13 amino acids. CDR1 and CDR2 from the germline V gene are SNHLY and FYNNEI. CDR3 protein: CASRPDSTGGYTF. CDR3 nucleotide sequence: TGTGCCAGCAGACCAGACAGTACGGGTGGCTACACCTTC.

This clonotype has more than one count but fewer than ten. V and J are TRBV4-2 and TRBJ2-4; 8 bases agree with TRBD1. CDR3 size: 16 residues. The J segment lost 13 bases and the V segment lost 4 bases, leaving 18 bases of the junction unmatched. The germline V gene has CDR1 LGHNA and CDR2 YNFKEQ. CDR3 protein: CASSPVTGTGRGEQYF. CDR3 sequence (DNA): TGTGCCAGCAGCCCGGTAACCGGGACAGGTAGGGGAGAGCAGTACTTC.

This clonotype was seen a few times. The chain carries TRBV15 and TRBJ1-1; D remains unclear. V was clipped by 3 bases and J by 11 bases, with 19 bases between them. The CDR3 runs 14 residues. Germline CDR1 reads LNHNV; CDR2 reads YYDKDF (reference sequence). CDR3 sequence reads: CATSSNALREIAFF. The CDR3, as DNA: TGTGCCACCAGCAGTAACGCCTTAAGGGAAATTGCTTTCTTT.

This clonotype turned up a few times. The junction differs from germline at one of its ends, possibly a read error. The gene calls are TRBV7-2 and TRBJ2-5; 8 positions agree with TRBD1. The J call may be wrong; the DNA end is better matched by TRBJ2-7. Germline CDR1 is SGHTA and CDR2 is FQGNSA. CDR3 length equals 15 residues. In DNA, the CDR3 is TGTGCCGGCAGCCTGAACGGACAGGGCTATATCGAGCAGTACTTC. Translating it yields CAGSLNGQGYIEQYF.

As to this clonotype: At one of its ends the junction is not consistent with the germline gene, which may arise from a read error. The chain employs TRBV5-1 and TRBJ2-4; 9 bases align to TRBD1. The DNA end lines up better with TRBJ2-7; the J call may be wrong. This CDR3 has 13 residues. CDR1 and CDR2 from the germline V gene are SGHRS and YFSETQ. As DNA, the CDR3 is TGCGCCAGCGGCTTGGACAGGGGAAACGAGCAGTACTTC. Its translation: CASGLDRGNEQYF.

This clonotype showed up many times. Germline is not matched at one junction end, which may reflect a read error. The chain combines TRBV18 with TRBJ2-3; 7 bases align to TRBD1. There are 15 residues in the CDR3. Looked up from germline, CDR1 is KGHSH and CDR2 is LQKENI. This chain's CDR3 is CASSPGQTSTDTQYF. DNA of the CDR3: TGCGCCAGCAGCCCGGGACAGACTAGCACAGATACGCAGTATTTT.

The chain carries TRBV7-9 and TRBJ2-3; TRBD2 matches at 10 bases. CDR1 SEHNR and CDR2 FQNEAQ come from the germline V gene (reference sequence). V dropped 0 bases and J dropped 2; count of bases not matched to a gene: 2. This CDR3 has 16 residues. Written as DNA, the CDR3 is TGTGCCAGCAGCTTAGCGGGGACTAGCGCCACAGATACGCAGTATTTT. Residues: CASSLAGTSATDTQYF.

The CDR3 here is CATSRDRASNYGYTF. CDR3 in DNA: TGTGCCACCAGCAGAGACAGGGCGAGTAACTATGGCTACACCTTC. The chain combines TRBV15 with TRBJ1-2; D perhaps matches TRBD1 (5 bases). The germline V and J ends were trimmed by 0 bases and 1 base, with 9 bases remaining between them. This CDR3 is 15 amino acids long. Germline lookup yields CDR1 LNHNV and CDR2 YYDKDF (reference sequence).

This clonotype was seen a handful of times. The chain employs TRBV7-9 and TRBJ2-7; 9 bases agree with TRBD1. With 1 base clipped from V and 2 bases from J, the junction kept 9 bases outside the gene matches. Germline V gene sequence: CDR1 SEHNR, CDR2 FQNEAQ (reference sequence). This CDR3 is 17 amino acids long. CDR3 loop: CASSLVSIGTGTYEQYF. The CDR3 bases are TGTGCCAGCAGCTTAGTTTCTATCGGGACAGGGACCTACGAGCAGTACTTC.

A few counts support this clonotype. This chain connects TRBV4-3 to TRBJ2-1; D ambiguous. V lost 0 bases and J 0 bases, leaving 9 bases between the germline ends. The length of the CDR3 is 16 residues. Germline lookup yields CDR1 LGHNA and CDR2 YSLEER. CDR3: CASSQDPLSSYNEQFF. In DNA, the CDR3 is TGCGCCAGCAGCCAAGATCCCCTGAGCTCCTACAATGAGCAGTTCTTC.

The chain has TRBV30 and TRBJ2-7; D is unclear. The CDR3 totals 12 residues. Per germline, CDR1 GTSNPN and CDR2 SVGIG (reference sequence). Trimming shortened V by 0 bases and J by 3 bases, and 6 bases separated the two germline ends. CDR3 coding DNA: TGTGCCTGGAGTGTAAGTCTCTACGAGCAGTACTTC. Protein product: CAWSVSLYEQYF. Combining the CDR3 with reference TRBV30 and TRBJ2-7 gives the whole variable domain SQTIHQWPATLVQPVGSPLSLECTVEGTSNPNLYWYRQAAGRGLQLLFYSVGIGQISSEVPQNLSASRPQDRQFILSSKKLLLSDSGFYLCAWSVSLYEQYFGPGTRLTVT.

The chain is built from TRBV7-2 and TRBJ1-3; D is possibly TRBD1 (5 bases). CDR3 length: 17 residues. CDR1 is SGHTA and CDR2 is FQGNSA in the germline V gene. V was clipped by 4 bases and J by 2 bases, with 18 bases between them. The DNA of the CDR3 is TGTGCCAGCAGCTCTTGGGGCCCGGCAGGGACTGGAAACACCATATATTTT. It yields the protein CASSSWGPAGTGNTIYF.

The chain recombines TRBV12-3 or TRBV12-4 with TRBJ1-2; D not resolved. Trimming removed 3 bases at V and 8 bases at J, with 13 bases between. The CDR3 runs 13 residues. The CDR3 reads CASSLGSSWGYTF. The CDR3 coding sequence is TGTGCCAGCAGTTTGGGCAGCTCTTGGGGCTACACCTTC.

V is TRBV12-3 or TRBV12-4 and J is TRBJ2-5; D is perhaps TRBD1 or TRBD2 (5 bases each). The CDR3 sequence is 16 residues long. Trimming cost V 5 bases and J 1 base, with 17 bases left between them. The CDR3 region is CASSNSTGRLQETQYF. Written as DNA, the CDR3 is TGTGCCAGCAGTAACTCCACGGGACGCCTCCAAGAGACCCAGTACTTC.

Many counts were recorded for this clonotype. This chain uses TRBV29-1 with TRBJ1-1; D uncertain. CDR3 size: 13 residues. Germline lookup yields CDR1 SQVTM and CDR2 ANQGSEA. V lost 4 bases, J lost 0 bases, and 9 bases lay in between. The CDR3 protein is CSVAGVMNTEAFF. The CDR3 bases are TGCAGCGTTGCTGGAGTTATGAACACTGAAGCTTTCTTT.

CDR3 loop: CASSAEGRRLDDEQFF. CDR3 DNA: TGTGCCAGCAGCGCAGAGGGGCGGCGACTCGACGATGAGCAGTTCTTC. The chain joins TRBV9 to TRBJ2-1, with D perhaps given as TRBD1 or TRBD2 (5 bases each). Germline V gene lookup returns CDR1 SGDLS and CDR2 YYNGEE. Trimming shortened V by 3 bases and J by 8 bases, and 21 bases separated the two germline ends. CDR3 length: 16 residues. Supplemented by reference TRBV9 and TRBJ2-1, the full variable domain reads DSGVTQTPKHLITATGQRVTLRCSPRSGDLSVYWYQQSLDQGLQFLIQYYNGEERAKGNILERFSAQQFPDLHSELNLSSLELGDSALYFCASSAEGRRLDDEQFFGPGTRLTVL.

The chain carries TRBV4-3 and TRBJ1-2; 9 bases fit TRBD1. The V segment lost 5 bases and the J segment 2 bases; nucleotides outside the gene matches: 6. CDR1 is LGHNA, CDR2 YSLEER, per germline. This CDR3 comprises 15 residues. The CDR3 DNA sequence: TGCGCCAGCAGCTTTCGGGGACAGGGAAACTATGGCTACACCTTC. It codes for CASSFRGQGNYGYTF.

The CDR3 DNA is TGCAGTGCTAGAGGGACTAGCGGGGGGATCAAAAACATTCAGTACTTC. Encoded protein: CSARGTSGGIKNIQYF. The gene calls are TRBV20-1 and TRBJ2-4, with TRBD2 matching 14 bases. The CDR3 contains 16 residues. The germline V gene has CDR1 DFQATT and CDR2 SNEGSKA (reference sequence). Unmatched junction bases numbered 2, after V lost 1 base and J lost 3 bases.

This clonotype was counted between two and nine times. The rearrangement joins TRBV27 to TRBJ2-6; a possible D gene is TRBD1 (6 bases). Germline CDR1 reads MNHEY; CDR2 reads SMNVEV (reference sequence). This CDR3 is built from 17 residues. Trimming pared 5 bases from V and 0 bases from J, leaving 14 bases between. The CDR3 DNA follows: TGTGCCAGCAGTCCCCGGGACATCAGCTCTGGGGCCAACGTCCTGACTTTC. Residues: CASSPRDISSGANVLTF.